This T cell receptor beta chain is from a study of T-cell reconstitution after alpha-beta-depleted transplantation in children. This clonotype has just a few counts. Preparation of the TCRbeta library was carried out with unique molecular identifiers. TCRdb reprocessed the PCR reads with MiXCR, giving one entry per CDR3 protein. The table includes 350,000 to 400,000 distinct CDR3 sequences, about 14% detected once. Trimming took off 2 bases at V and 2 bases at J, with 12 bases between the two ends. This CDR3 spans 16 amino acids. Germline CDR1 reads KGHDR; CDR2 reads SFDVKD. V gene TRBV24-1 combines with J gene TRBJ1-5; the D gene is possibly TRBD1 (5 bases). This clonotype originated in a human donor who donated a stem cell graft to a child with Fanconi anemia. The sequences come from PBMCs, collected from the stem cell graft. This CDR3 reads CATSDSKGSGNQPQHF. The CDR3, as DNA: TGTGCCACCAGTGATTCTAAGGGGTCGGGCAATCAGCCCCAGCATTTT.